Sequencing of this T cell receptor (beta chain) was carried out in a study of T cell responses to AZD1222 COVID-19 vaccine (dated by TCRdb to 2020 to 2022). In the study overall: AZD1222 recipients with second doses at about 4 weeks or about 12 weeks were pooled, because spike-specific TCR depth and breadth did not differ between schedules. Trial participants were enrolled into age subgroups of 18-55, 56-69 and 70-plus years, which contained approximately 150, 30 and 60 TCR-sequenced participants, respectively. TCR sequencing was performed for fewer than 250 trial participants, of whom about 210 were given two doses of AZD1222 and around 25 were given two doses of MenACWY control vaccine.

The CDR3 regions of human TCRbeta chains were subjected to immunosequencing. Under the source paper's analysis protocol: TCRs in the repertoires were compared against a reference library of SARS-CoV-2-specific TCRs that had been generated with the MIRA antigen-specificity platform. Breadth meant the fraction of unique TCRs that were SARS-CoV-2-associated, whereas depth meant the fraction of total T cells that were SARS-CoV-2-associated. Each spike-specific TCR was assigned to its reactive spike region and to a CD4 or CD8 class using the MIRA data. Log10-transformed breadth and depth values were compared by one-way ANOVA with Sidak's multiple comparisons tests. Imported from immuneACCESS, the table was reduced by TCRdb to in-frame sequences with V and J called. These copies leave out some clones; in studies compared against another copy, an unresolved V gene accounts for under half, and the cause of the remainder is not known. The V and J calls and clone size are taken from that table; D and trimming were inferred from the DNA. This sample has approximately 170,000 clones in its table, and approximately 90% of those were observed once. The ten largest clonotypes hold approximately 4.4% of the sample.

Per the publication, the time point label means: baseline before first vaccination. The vaccinee samples were drawn from two UK trials, COV001 and COV002, one of which was a single-blind randomized controlled phase 2/3 trial testing AZD1222 (ChAdOx1 nCoV-19) in healthy adults. For TCRbeta chain sequencing, PBMC samples were collected from trial participants at day 0 and at day 28 after the second dose. Turning to this clone: What this receptor recognizes is not known. No base-level quality is on record; no much larger clone is a single base apart.

V and J are truncated by 1 base and 10 bases respectively, leaving an intervening sequence of 15 bases. Via the germline V gene, CDR1 is SGDLS and CDR2 YYNGEE. The CDR3 has 15 amino acids, counting the end cysteine and phenylalanine. The retained sequence is limited to the CDR3, 45 bases, with the frame set at the first base. Paper-wide results and their limitations: Because no day 14 peak-response samples were available, the repertoires could be characterized only after the peak T cell response. The 56-69-year group was small, and its depth increase did not reach significance, likely because of low power. The vaccine-associated CD4 TCRs covered the entire spike protein, and the dominant responses fell in regions 160-218 and 743-854. Reportedly, almost half of the unique spike-specific TCRs recognized epitopes lying outside the regions that are mutated in the B.1.351 and B.1.1.7 variants. Only a handful of AZD1222 recipients were SARS-CoV-2 seropositive at baseline, limiting conclusions about previously exposed vaccinees. Participants were mostly white British, with more females than males. The authors suggested clonal diversity may have been underestimated. Spike-specific TCR breadth and depth rose significantly after two AZD1222 doses compared with day 0 and with MenACWY recipients.

This receptor was taken from an adult in good health. The sequenced sample was peripheral blood, obtained on day 0 of AZD1222 vaccination. Recombination linked TRBV9 to TRBJ1-6, with no confident D gene call. The CDR3 protein is CASSVSGEGGSPLHF. In nucleotide form, the sequence is TGTGCCAGCAGCGTATCTGGGGAGGGAGGGTCACCCCTCCACTTT.